Each of the 31 T cell receptor beta chains below was sequenced from the same sample in a study of blood T cells in healthy people across ages. For the second PCR, which ran for roughly 6 to 11 cycles, a sample-barcoded 5' primer and a J-beta primer mix were used. One entry per CDR3 protein, called by TCRdb with MiXCR from the 5' RACE reads. The data hold fewer than 750,000 distinct CDR3 sequences, with 47% observed a single time. The sample comprised blood. These receptors all stem from a man aged 80 or over in good health.

In this sample, this clonotype turned up many times. This sequence joins TRBV6-6 and TRBJ2-7; 13 bases line up with TRBD2. The J segment lost 2 bases and the V segment lost 4 bases, leaving 5 bases of the junction unmatched. The CDR3 spans 16 residues. CDR1 and CDR2 (germline): MNHNY, SVGAGI (reference sequence). The CDR3 spells CASSSPGLAGAYEQYF. As DNA, the CDR3 is TGTGCCAGCAGTTCCCCCGGACTAGCGGGAGCCTACGAGCAGTACTTC.

The rearrangement uses TRBV6-6 and TRBJ2-7; D is perhaps TRBD1 or TRBD2 (5 bases each). CDR3 size: 15 residues. V was cut by 4 bases and J by 6 bases, with 19 bases left in between. Germline V lookup: CDR1 MNHNY, CDR2 SVGAGI (reference sequence). The CDR3 sequence: CASSWGGGGRGEQYF. The CDR3 DNA is TGTGCCAGCAGTTGGGGCGGTGGCGGTCGGGGCGAGCAGTACTTC.

This clonotype was seen a handful of times. The rearrangement uses TRBV7-9 and TRBJ2-3, with D possibly called TRBD1 or TRBD2 (5 bases each). The V gene lost 7 bases and the J gene lost 2 bases, with 22 bases spanning the gap. Germline CDR1 is SEHNR and CDR2 is FQNEAQ (reference sequence). This CDR3 comprises 17 residues. The CDR3 DNA sequence: TGTGCCAGCATAAGCCGGGACCCACCCAGGCACACAGATACGCAGTATTTT. Its protein is CASISRDPPRHTDTQYF.

The J gene is TRBJ2-2, the V gene TRBV6-1; 12 bases match TRBD1. The V segment lost 6 bases and the J segment 1 base; nucleotides outside the gene matches: 9. The CDR3 length is 18 residues. Germline V gene data show CDR1 as MNHNS and CDR2 as SASEGT. CDR3 DNA: TGTGCCAGCAGCCTGGGACAGGGGGCAGTCCAGAACACCGGGGAGCTGTTTTTT. It translates to CASSLGQGAVQNTGELFF.

This clonotype was seen many times. This chain uses TRBV7-9 with TRBJ2-5; 10 nucleotides line up with TRBD2. The CDR3 spans 14 residues. J was trimmed by 2 bases and V by 5 bases; bases with no gene match: 2. Looked up from germline, CDR1 is SEHNR and CDR2 is FQNEAQ (reference sequence). The CDR3 loop is CASSQTSGQETQYF. CDR3 bases: TGTGCCAGCAGCCAGACTAGCGGGCAAGAGACCCAGTACTTC.

The chain carries TRBV5-1 and TRBJ2-3, with a weak D call TRBD1 (6 bases). This CDR3 region has 14 residues. Germline CDR1 and CDR2: SGHRS and YFSETQ. V was shortened by 4 bases and J by 2 bases, with 11 bases between the two germline ends. This CDR3 reads CASSRDTHTDTQYF. Written as DNA, the CDR3 is TGCGCCAGCAGCCGGGACACCCACACAGATACGCAGTATTTT.

The chain has TRBV3-1 and TRBJ2-3, with unresolved D. Germline V gene data show CDR1 as LGHDT and CDR2 as YNNKEL (reference sequence). This CDR3 comprises 15 residues. V was trimmed by 3 bases and J by 1 base, leaving 11 bases between them. The DNA for the CDR3 is TGTGCCAGCAGCCAGGGTCCCGAGGGCACAGATACGCAGTATTTT. It codes for CASSQGPEGTDTQYF.

A note on this clonotype: One base away lies a much larger clone, so this may be a sequencing read error. V usage is TRBV3-1 and J usage is TRBJ2-7; 7 bases are a match to TRBD2. This CDR3 contains 14 residues. Germline assignment: CDR1 LGHDT and CDR2 YNNKEL (reference sequence). J gave up 12 bases and V 1 base, and 12 bases lay outside the gene matches. The CDR3 DNA sequence: TGTGCCAGCAGCCAAGCCCTGGGAGGGGAGACCCGGTACTTC. It specifies CASSQALGGETRYF.

Remarks on this clonotype: A much larger clone differs from this one at a single base, so this may be a read error. This rearrangement joins TRBV6-5 to TRBJ2-5; D call uncertain. V shed 0 bases and J shed 13 bases, with 12 bases lying between them. From germline, CDR1 is MNHEY and CDR2 SVGAGI. CDR3 length equals 12 residues. The CDR3 bases are TGTGCCAGCAGTTACTCTGGGGAATTTCTGTACTTC. It translates to CASSYSGEFLYF.

The rearrangement joins TRBV4-1 to TRBJ2-3, with no clear D. V lost 2 bases and J 0 bases, leaving 15 bases between the germline ends. The CDR3 is 17 amino acids. The V gene's germline CDR1 is MGHRA and CDR2 YSYEKL. The CDR3 bases are TGCGCCAGCAGCCAAAGGGCAGGACCCGTTAGCACAGATACGCAGTATTTT. It is translated as CASSQRAGPVSTDTQYF.

The chain couples TRBV7-2 to TRBJ1-2, with D possibly matching TRBD1 (5 bases). Germline CDR1 and CDR2: SGHTA and FQGNSA. V lost 5 bases, J lost 7 bases, and 20 bases lay in between. This CDR3 is built from 15 residues. CDR3 in amino acids: CASSITAGSGGGYTF. The CDR3, as DNA: TGTGCCAGCAGCATAACGGCGGGGTCCGGGGGTGGCTACACCTTC.

V is TRBV6-6 and J is TRBJ2-3, with unresolved D. V was clipped by 1 base and J by 5 bases, with 7 bases between them. This CDR3 comprises 13 residues. Germline CDR1 and CDR2: MNHNY and SVGAGI (reference sequence). CDR3 loop: CASSYYGGDTQYF. The CDR3 bases are TGTGCCAGCAGTTACTATGGCGGAGATACGCAGTATTTT.

The chain couples TRBV7-8 to TRBJ2-7; tentatively, D is TRBD1 (6 bases). V shed 1 base and J shed 2 bases, with 24 bases lying between them. The germline gives CDR1 SGHVS, CDR2 FQNEAQ. The CDR3 is made up of 19 amino acids. CDR3 sequence: CASSLVGRGLTALPYEQYF. The DNA for the CDR3 is TGTGCCAGCAGCTTAGTAGGCAGGGGCCTTACCGCGCTCCCCTACGAGCAGTACTTC.

This rearrangement joins TRBV6-1 to TRBJ2-1; 10 bases agree with TRBD2. TRBJ2-7 matches the DNA end more closely, so the J call is doubtful. The CDR3 is 13 amino acids. Per the germline V gene, CDR1 is MNHNS and CDR2 is SASEGT. CDR3 residues: CASRGTSVFEQYF. The CDR3 DNA is TGTGCCTCCCGGGGGACTAGCGTATTCGAGCAGTACTTC.

This clonotype was seen ten or more times. The CDR3 spells CASTKPLNNQPQHF. The CDR3 DNA reads TGTGCCAGCACCAAACCTCTAAACAATCAGCCCCAGCATTTT. This chain connects TRBV6-6 to TRBJ1-5; D is undetermined. CDR3 length: 14 amino acids. Germline V lookup: CDR1 MNHNY, CDR2 SVGAGI (reference sequence). The V gene lost 7 bases and the J gene lost 3 bases, with 13 bases spanning the gap.

The rearrangement joins TRBV20-1 to TRBJ2-6; unclear D gene. CDR1 and CDR2 from the germline V gene are DFQATT and SNEGSKA (reference sequence). CDR3 size: 15 residues. Trimming left V 4 bases short and J 0 bases short, with 10 bases between. The CDR3: CSAIPGSSGANVLTF. CDR3 coding DNA: TGCAGTGCTATACCAGGCAGCTCTGGGGCCAACGTCCTGACTTTC.

The gene calls are TRBV7-2 and TRBJ2-7; 9 bases fit TRBD2. Losses at the gene ends were 1 base for V and 3 bases for J; bases not matched to a gene: 4. Looked up from germline, CDR1 is SGHTA and CDR2 is FQGNSA. This CDR3 contains 15 residues. The DNA for the CDR3 is TGTGCCAGCAGCTTAGTGGTAGCGGGGGACTACGAGCAGTACTTC. Protein product: CASSLVVAGDYEQYF.

The table lists this clonotype with a few counts. V gene TRBV9 combines with J gene TRBJ2-3, with 10 bases matching TRBD1. The germline CDR1 and CDR2 sequences are SGDLS and YYNGEE. V was clipped by 4 bases and J by 7 bases; unmatched bases: 9. The CDR3 contains 15 residues. DNA of the CDR3: TGTGCCAGCAGCCCCCGGGACAGGGGAGGGTATACGCAGTATTTT. It is translated as CASSPRDRGGYTQYF. Variable domain in full (rest from reference TRBV9 and TRBJ2-3): DSGVTQTPKHLITATGQRVTLRCSPRSGDLSVYWYQQSLDQGLQFLIQYYNGEERAKGNILERFSAQQFPDLHSELNLSSLELGDSALYFCASSPRDRGGYTQYFGPGTRLTVL.

At least ten counts were recorded for this clonotype. V gene TRBV6-5 combines with J gene TRBJ2-7; D call uncertain. Trimming left V 6 bases short and J 0 bases short, with 9 bases between. This CDR3 has 13 amino acids. Germline values: CDR1 MNHEY, CDR2 SVGAGI. The CDR3 protein is CASRKASSYEQYF. DNA of the CDR3: TGTGCCAGCAGGAAGGCCTCCTCCTACGAGCAGTACTTC.

This clonotype was seen repeatedly, ten times or more. This chain uses TRBV20-1 with TRBJ2-3; D unclear. The CDR3 is 14 residues long. Trimming removed 1 base at V and 2 bases at J, with 10 bases between. CDR1 is DFQATT and CDR2 is SNEGSKA in the germline V gene (reference sequence). CDR3 loop: CSARGGWTTDTQYF. The CDR3 DNA follows: TGCAGTGCTAGAGGTGGCTGGACCACAGATACGCAGTATTTT.

The count of this clonotype is one. Compared with germline, one end of the junction differs, possibly owing to a read error. This chain joins TRBV20-1 and TRBJ2-3, with TRBD2 identical over 10 bases. Germline values: CDR1 DFQATT, CDR2 SNEGSKA (reference sequence). The CDR3 loop spans 16 amino acids. This chain's CDR3 is CSARQDLSGGTDTRYF. CDR3 DNA sequence: TGCAGTGCTAGACAAGACCTTAGCGGGGGGACAGATACGCGGTATTTT.

This chain links TRBV12-3 or TRBV12-4 with TRBJ1-1, with unresolved D. V was cut by 2 bases and J by 6 bases, with 10 bases left in between. The CDR3 extends over 13 amino acids. The CDR3 loop is CASSLKLPPEAFF. CDR3 coding DNA: TGTGCCAGCAGTTTAAAATTACCCCCTGAAGCTTTCTTT.

The chain joins TRBV10-3 to TRBJ2-1, with TRBD2 matching over 11 bases. Germline V gene lookup returns CDR1 ENHRY and CDR2 SYGVKD. With V trimmed by 6 bases and J by 4 bases, 2 bases remained unmatched. This CDR3 is 14 amino acids long. CDR3 sequence reads: CAIRGLAEYNEQFF. CDR3 coding DNA: TGTGCCATCAGGGGACTAGCGGAGTACAATGAGCAGTTCTTC.

The rearrangement links TRBV10-3 to TRBJ1-2; perhaps TRBD1 as D (6 bases). The V and J ends lost 0 bases and 4 bases respectively, with 12 bases between them. The length of the CDR3 is 15 residues. Germline loops: CDR1 ENHRY, CDR2 SYGVKD. The CDR3 nucleotides are TGTGCCATCAGTGAGTCCGGGGGGGCATCCTATGGCTACACCTTC. This translates into CAISESGGASYGYTF.

The V and J genes are TRBV6-2 or TRBV6-3 and TRBJ2-1; 13 positions match TRBD2. V lost 6 bases, J lost 13 bases, and 6 bases stayed unmatched. The germline gives CDR1 MNHEY, CDR2 SVGEGT. CDR3 size: 13 residues. As DNA, the CDR3 is TGTGCCAGCAGCCGACTAGCGGGGGGACTACAGTTCTTC. As protein: CASSRLAGGLQFF.

This clonotype came up a few times. The CDR3 protein is CASSLRGGGVQETQYF. The CDR3 nucleotides are TGTGCCAGCAGCTTACGTGGCGGGGGGGTACAAGAGACCCAGTACTTC. V and J are TRBV7-2 and TRBJ2-5; 9 bases line up with TRBD2. CDR3 length equals 16 residues. Germline CDR1 and CDR2: SGHTA and FQGNSA. Trimming took 2 bases from V and 2 from J; bases not matched to a gene: 6.

This clonotype occurred many times. The J gene is TRBJ2-7, the V gene TRBV29-1; D may match TRBD1 or TRBD2 (5 bases each). Trimming took 1 base from V and 0 from J, leaving 13 bases between them. The germline CDR1 and CDR2 sequences are SQVTM and ANQGSEA. The CDR3 is made up of 15 amino acids. CDR3 region: CSVEGGALSSYEQYF. As DNA, the CDR3 is TGCAGCGTTGAAGGAGGGGCACTCAGCTCCTACGAGCAGTACTTC.

This clonotype was seen more than once but under ten times. CDR3 DNA sequence: TGTGCCAGCAGTGCCGGGGGCTACGGTGAGCAGTTCTTC. Its protein product is CASSAGGYGEQFF. This chain connects TRBV28 to TRBJ2-1, with D perhaps given as TRBD1 or TRBD2 (6 bases each). The CDR3 length is 13 residues. Trimming pared 5 bases from V and 9 bases from J, leaving 14 bases between. Germline V gene lookup returns CDR1 MDHEN and CDR2 SYDVKM.

The table lists this clonotype with a count of one. This chain uses TRBV29-1 with TRBJ1-1, with no clear D. Between the trimmed V and J ends, which lost 6 bases and 5 bases, there was a span of 19 bases. The CDR3 covers 14 residues. The germline CDR1 and CDR2 sequences are SQVTM and ANQGSEA. The CDR3 DNA sequence: TGCAGCGTCCCGAGGATAGGGATGGAAACTGAAGCTTTCTTT. Its translation is CSVPRIGMETEAFF.

This clonotype was seen just once. The rearrangement links TRBV12-3 or TRBV12-4 to TRBJ2-3; D is unclear. Trimming cost V 5 bases and J 6 bases, with 12 bases left between them. This CDR3 spans 13 amino acids. Here the CDR3 DNA reads TGTGCCAGCAGTGTAGTCGCTATCGATACGCAGTATTTT. Translating it yields CASSVVAIDTQYF.

This rearrangement joins TRBV20-1 to TRBJ2-1; the match to TRBD2 covers 14 bases. Germline V CDR1 and CDR2: DFQATT, SNEGSKA (reference sequence). The V segment lost 3 bases and the J segment 6 bases; nucleotides outside the gene matches: 7. The CDR3 is 16 amino acids. CDR3: CSASGLAGGRGNEQFF. CDR3 nucleotide sequence: TGCAGTGCTAGTGGACTAGCGGGAGGAAGGGGCAATGAGCAGTTCTTC.